This paragraph reports one T cell receptor beta chain. This clonotype was recorded at least ten times. Its recognized antigen is unknown. No per-base quality is available; no much larger clone lies one base away. This sample is drawn from a study of neurological immune-mediated disorders (dated 2019 in TCRdb). Broadly, across the study: Of the approximately 34 multiple sclerosis patients, around 31 had relapsing-remitting MS and 3 had secondary progressive MS. Peripheral blood TCR-beta repertoires from HTLV-I-associated myelopathy (HAM/TSP) patients, multiple sclerosis patients and healthy controls were compared by UMI-based sequencing. Longitudinal samples, technical triplicates and paired sorted CD4+ and CD8+ T-cell subsets, alongside PBMC samples, were included among the approximately 98 TCR-beta libraries. The cohort was made up of about 65 subjects, consisting of roughly 14 HAM/TSP patients, roughly 35 multiple sclerosis patients and around 20 healthy controls.

For the unsorted PBMC libraries, 2 million PBMCs were stored in RNAlater at -80 degrees C until RNA extraction and were used to generate the libraries. The multiple sclerosis patients were enrolled in a US clinical protocol that used magnetic resonance imaging to evaluate disease progression. PBMCs were separated from peripheral blood using Ficoll-Hypaque density gradient centrifugation and then cryopreserved in liquid nitrogen. Spanning cysteine to phenylalanine, the CDR3 consists of 19 amino acids. Of the read, only the CDR3 DNA is kept; its 57 bases are in frame from base 1. CDR1 is given as SGHVS and CDR2 as FQNEAQ, both from the germline V gene. V is trimmed back by 2 bases and J by 5 bases, and the junction contains 19 bases that no gene match accounts for. cDNA was synthesized by template-switch 5'RACE using a primer with a 10-nucleotide random unique molecular identifier that tagged each TCR transcript. Every sequencing run covered 15-18 subjects and yielded more than 160 million TCR-beta sequences. Total RNA was extracted with the RNeasy kit. The KAPA Real-time Library Amplification kit was used to amplify TCR-beta VDJ regions with primers targeting the TCR constant region and the 5'RACE anchor. Sample indexes and Illumina adaptors were added in a first PCR, and a second PCR then increased library yield. After Ampure bead purification, the TCR product of roughly 650 bp was size-selected on a 2% E-gel SizeSelection system. Before pooling, libraries had their quality checked on a Bioanalyzer, their concentration measured with Qubit, and their quantity determined with the Kapa Library Quantification kit. Libraries were sequenced paired-end 2 x 150 bp on an Illumina HiSeq 2500. To increase sequence diversity, roughly 24-31% phiX was spiked into each library pool. In the original analysis: Quality-filtered reads were processed with the UMI-based MiGEC pipeline, and over 75% of raw TCR sequences were removed by the MiGEC pipeline during error correction. VDJ genes were aligned to IMGT germline references, and clonotypes were defined by unique CDR3 amino acid sequence plus V-J genes. Clonal expansion, Shannon diversity and CDR3 relatedness (CalcPairwiseDistances, ClusterSamples) were evaluated with VDJtools, and phylogenetic trees were built with CLCbio workbench. Using coefficient-of-variation modelling across technical triplicates, the study counted a clone as expanded if it had at least 8 unique UMIs. TCRdb trimmed the raw reads at Q25, called clones with MiXCR and kept productive beta chains. Rows with one shared CDR3 protein collapse into an entry with the most common genes and DNA. These V and J calls originate from TCRdb's pipeline instead of the authors' own analysis. The sample table lists just over 95,000 distinct CDR3 sequences, 3.5% of them with a count of one. Together, the top ten hold 5.5% to 6.5% of the sample.

Here is what the overall study found, with its caveats: The MS cluster was not associated with any clinical or MRI features, and the authors stated that larger cohorts are needed. The highest TCR clonal expansion was observed in HAM/TSP patients, whereas the lowest was observed in MS patients, even when compared with healthy controls. Expanded clones from different subjects shared no identical CDR3 amino acid sequences, which suggests that TCR-beta repertoires were private in all groups. In phylogenetic analysis, the repertoires of 18 of 34 MS patients grouped into a cluster of related CDR3 sequences, which suggests a possible signature at the repertoire level.

Sequences were obtained from PBMCs. The receptor was derived from a woman between 18 and 29 years old with multiple sclerosis. This sequence uses TRBV7-8 and TRBJ2-7; TRBD2 lines up with 9 middle nucleotides. The bases read TGTGCCAGCAGCTTACGCGGGGGGGGGTTGAGGAGGTTTTTGGACGAGCAGTACTTC. This is translated as CASSLRGGGLRRFLDEQYF.